These 3 T cell receptor beta chains share one sample of origin, sequenced in a study of blood T cell repertoires in COVID-19. Here immunoSEQ multiplex PCR was the method, and the copy in TCRdb shows in-frame clones only, minus some. The sample carries under 200,000 clones, over 80% recorded once. Sample: peripheral blood. These receptors came from a woman of 80 years or more with active or convalescent COVID-19.

This chain links TRBV4-3 with TRBJ2-3; perhaps TRBD1 as D (6 bases). This CDR3 is built from 13 residues. The germline V and J ends were trimmed by 2 bases and 5 bases, with 8 bases remaining between them. Germline V gene lookup returns CDR1 LGHNA and CDR2 YSLEER. CDR3 bases: TGCGCCAGCAGCCAACAACAGGGAGATACGCAGTATTTT. Its translation is CASSQQQGDTQYF.

This clone was recorded a few times. This sequence joins TRBV30 and TRBJ2-1; TRBD2 agrees at 11 bases. J gave up 4 bases and V 0 bases, and 5 bases lay outside the gene matches. The CDR3 totals 16 residues. CDR1 is GTSNPN and CDR2 is SVGIG in the germline V gene (reference sequence). The CDR3 sequence is CAWSVRSSGGYNEQFF. CDR3 bases: TGTGCCTGGAGTGTACGGTCTAGCGGGGGGTACAATGAGCAGTTCTTC.

The chain recombines TRBV5-1 with TRBJ1-3; D unclear. The CDR3 extends over 16 amino acids. V gave up 0 bases and J gave up 2 bases, with 12 bases separating them. CDR1 is SGHRS, CDR2 YFSETQ, per germline. The CDR3, as DNA: TGCGCCAGCAGCTTGGGGTCGGCAGGCCCTGGAAACACCATATATTTT. As protein: CASSLGSAGPGNTIYF.